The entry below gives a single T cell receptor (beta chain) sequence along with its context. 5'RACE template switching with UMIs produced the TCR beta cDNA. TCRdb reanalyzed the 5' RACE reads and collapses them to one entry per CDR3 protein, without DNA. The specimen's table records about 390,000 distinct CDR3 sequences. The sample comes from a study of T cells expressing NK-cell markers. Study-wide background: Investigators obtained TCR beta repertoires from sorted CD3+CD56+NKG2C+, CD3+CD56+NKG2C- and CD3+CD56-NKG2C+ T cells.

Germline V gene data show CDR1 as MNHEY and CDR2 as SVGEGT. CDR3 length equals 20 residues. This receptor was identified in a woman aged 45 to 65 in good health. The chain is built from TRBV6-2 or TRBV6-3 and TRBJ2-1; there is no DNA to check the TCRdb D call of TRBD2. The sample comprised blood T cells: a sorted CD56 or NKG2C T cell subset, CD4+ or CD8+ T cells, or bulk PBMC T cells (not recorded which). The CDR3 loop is CASSYHRNGLAGLSYNEQFF.